The 17 T cell receptor beta chains given below trace back to one sample, sequenced in a study of T cell responses to AZD1222 COVID-19 vaccine. Libraries were prepared by immunoSEQ multiplex PCR; TCRdb keeps only in-frame clonotypes and omits some of them. In the table there are more than 140,000 clones, under 95% of which are singletons. Sequenced here: peripheral blood, sampled on day 0 of AZD1222 vaccination. Every receptor here comes from an adult in good health.

This rearrangement joins TRBV4-2 to TRBJ1-6; unclear D gene. The CDR3 runs 13 residues. Trimming stripped 1 base from V and 7 bases from J, with 5 bases between. Looked up from germline, CDR1 is LGHNA and CDR2 is YNFKEQ. The CDR3 DNA reads as TGTGCCAGCAGCCAAGGACAAAATTCACCCCTCCACTTT. It encodes CASSQGQNSPLHF.

The V gene is TRBV21-1, the J gene TRBJ1-5; the table's D call of TRBD1 was not tested on the DNA. TRBV21-1 is an annotated pseudogene. The CDR3 is 22 amino acids. CDR3: CASSKGEKGRTGRLNSNQPQHF. The CDR3, as DNA: TGTGCCAGCAGCAAGGGAGAGAAGGGTCGGACAGGCCGACTAAATAGCAATCAGCCCCAGCATTTT.

The V gene is TRBV19, the J gene TRBJ2-7, with 8 bases that match TRBD1. Germline loops: CDR1 LNHDA, CDR2 SQIVND (reference sequence). V dropped 6 bases and J dropped 5; count of bases not matched to a gene: 3. The CDR3 length is 12 residues. The CDR3 spells CASRQGGDEQYF. The CDR3 nucleotides read TGTGCCAGTAGACAGGGGGGCGACGAGCAGTACTTC. The full variable domain, rest sourced from reference TRBV19 and TRBJ2-7, is DGGITQSPKYLFRKEGQNVTLSCEQNLNHDAMYWYRQDPGQGLRLIYYSQIVNDFQKGDIAEGYSVSREKKESFPLTVTSAQKNPTAFYLCASRQGGDEQYFGPGTRLTVT.

J is TRBJ1-5 and V is TRBV27; D unclear. CDR1 is MNHEY, CDR2 SMNVEV, per germline (reference sequence). V was shortened by 5 bases and J by 0 bases, with 14 bases between the two germline ends. The length of the CDR3 is 16 residues. The CDR3 coding sequence is TGTGCCAGCAGTCCGGATGGGGTGTATAGCAATCAGCCCCAGCATTTT. It is translated as CASSPDGVYSNQPQHF.

The chain has TRBV5-1 and TRBJ2-1; 8 nucleotides line up with TRBD1. Germline V gene sequence: CDR1 SGHRS, CDR2 YFSETQ. The CDR3 spans 15 residues. J gave up 6 bases and V 4 bases, and 9 bases lay outside the gene matches. As DNA, the CDR3 is TGCGCCAGCAGCCAGCCTGGACAGGGTGGCAATGAGCAGTTCTTC. It specifies CASSQPGQGGNEQFF.

This chain connects TRBV10-3 to TRBJ2-7; a weak D match, TRBD1 (6 bases). Germline CDR1 is ENHRY and CDR2 is SYGVKD. V lost 4 bases and J lost 0, with 10 bases in between. The CDR3 is 14 residues long. In nucleotides, the CDR3 is TGTGCCATCAGTGGGACAGTCAGCTCCTACGAGCAGTACTTC. Translated, it gives CAISGTVSSYEQYF.

The rearrangement joins TRBV21-1 to TRBJ2-7; the D segment call TRBD2 is taken from the table without a DNA check. TRBV21-1 is a recognized pseudogene. The CDR3 runs to 9 residues. This CDR3 reads CASPTKQYF. The CDR3 region has the DNA TGTGCCAGCCCTACGAAGCAGTACTTC.

To note about this clone: This specimen includes other DNA sequences encoding the same CDR3. The V call is TRBV7-2, the J call TRBJ2-1; TRBD1 might be the D (6 bases). V lost 3 bases to trimming and J lost 6 bases, with 9 bases between them. This CDR3 is built from 13 residues. Per germline, CDR1 SGHTA and CDR2 FQGNSA. CDR3 protein: CASSLNRVNEQFF. The DNA for the CDR3 is TGTGCCAGCAGCTTGAACAGGGTCAATGAGCAGTTCTTC. The entire variable domain, with the rest obtained from reference TRBV7-2 and TRBJ2-1, is as follows: GAGVSQSPSNKVTEKGKDVELRCDPISGHTALYWYRQSLGQGLEFLIYFQGNSAPDKSGLPSDRFSAERTGGSVSTLTIQRTQQEDSAVYLCASSLNRVNEQFFGPGTRLTVL.

The V gene is TRBV27, the J gene TRBJ2-3, with TRBD1 matching over 10 bases. The CDR3 consists of 15 residues. From germline, CDR1 is MNHEY and CDR2 SMNVEV (reference sequence). V shed 6 bases, J shed 4 bases, and the junction held 7 bases outside the gene matches. The CDR3 nucleotides read TGTGCCAGCAGCATGGGACAGGGGTGGGCAGATACGCAGTATTTT. Translation: CASSMGQGWADTQYF.

V gene TRBV5-1 combines with J gene TRBJ2-3, with no clear D. This CDR3 spans 12 amino acids. The ends were cut back, 0 bases at V and 11 bases at J, with 10 bases in the middle. Germline assignment: CDR1 SGHRS and CDR2 YFSETQ. CDR3 sequence reads: CASSLGADGQYF. Here the CDR3 DNA reads TGCGCCAGCAGCTTGGGGGCGGATGGGCAGTATTTT.

The V call is TRBV7-2, the J call TRBJ1-6; 7 bases map to TRBD1. This CDR3 has 14 residues. The germline V gene has CDR1 SGHTA and CDR2 FQGNSA. V shed 5 bases and J 6 bases; nucleotides not matched to a gene: 4. For the CDR3, the DNA is TGTGCCAGCAGCCTGGGACAGTTTAATTCACCCCTCCACTTT. This translates into CASSLGQFNSPLHF.

The rearrangement links TRBV2 to TRBJ1-1; 9 bases are shared with TRBD1. This CDR3 contains 14 residues. In germline, CDR1 is SNHLY, CDR2 FYNNEI. V was pared by 6 bases and J by 3 bases, with 5 bases of the junction left unmatched. The CDR3 DNA reads as TGTGCCAGCAGGACAGGGGGGGGTGACACTGAAGCTTTCTTT. Translating it yields CASRTGGGDTEAFF.

This sequence joins TRBV6-5 and TRBJ2-1, with TRBD2 as a possible D gene (5 bases). Germline V gene sequence: CDR1 MNHEY, CDR2 SVGAGI. The V gene lost 7 bases and the J gene lost 10 bases, with 17 bases spanning the gap. The CDR3 totals 13 residues. The CDR3 DNA reads as TGTGCCAGCACGGGCAGGCGGAGAGGGGAGCAGTTCTTC. Encoded protein: CASTGRRRGEQFF.

The chain couples TRBV3-1 (or the pseudogene TRBV3-2) to TRBJ2-2; D is perhaps TRBD1 (6 bases). The CDR3 loop spans 20 amino acids. Germline CDR1 is LGHDT and CDR2 is YNNKEL (reference sequence). V was pared by 0 bases and J by 2 bases, with 22 bases between. The CDR3 reads CASSQEPGRGRGANTGELFF. CDR3 sequence (DNA): TGTGCCAGCAGCCAAGAGCCGGGCAGGGGACGGGGAGCTAACACCGGGGAGCTGTTTTTT.

The genes are TRBV15 and TRBJ2-7, with 10 bases fitting TRBD1. V dropped 0 bases and J dropped 3; count of bases not matched to a gene: 5. Germline loops: CDR1 LNHNV, CDR2 YYDKDF (reference sequence). There are 16 residues in the CDR3. The CDR3 loop is CATSRETGGYRYEQYF. The CDR3 region has the DNA TGTGCCACCAGCAGAGAGACAGGGGGCTACCGCTACGAGCAGTACTTC.

The chain links TRBV20-1 to TRBJ2-1, with a tentative D call TRBD2 (6 bases). This CDR3 has 14 residues. Germline V lookup: CDR1 DFQATT, CDR2 SNEGSKA (reference sequence). Trimming cost V 3 bases and J 6 bases, with 15 bases left between them. Written as DNA, the CDR3 is TGCAGTGCTAGTGTTACGGGAGAGGTCAATGAGCAGTTCTTC. It is translated as CSASVTGEVNEQFF.

V gene TRBV2 combines with J gene TRBJ1-5, with D possibly being TRBD1 (5 bases). CDR3 size: 17 residues. The V and J ends lost 2 bases and 0 bases respectively, with 14 bases between them. CDR1 SNHLY and CDR2 FYNNEI come from the germline V gene. The CDR3, as DNA: TGTGCCAGCAGTGAACAGGGATCCAGGGTTAGCAATCAGCCCCAGCATTTT. This encodes CASSEQGSRVSNQPQHF.